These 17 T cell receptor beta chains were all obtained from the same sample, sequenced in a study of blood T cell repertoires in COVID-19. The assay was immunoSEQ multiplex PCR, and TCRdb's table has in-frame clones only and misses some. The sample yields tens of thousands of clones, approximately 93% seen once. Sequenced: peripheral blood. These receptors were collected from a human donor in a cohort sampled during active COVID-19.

The CDR3 loop is CASRLTPGANVLTF. The DNA for the CDR3 is TGTGCCAGTAGACTAACTCCTGGGGCCAACGTCCTGACTTTC. J is TRBJ2-6 and V is TRBV19, with D hard to call. Germline loops: CDR1 LNHDA, CDR2 SQIVND (reference sequence). The CDR3 is 14 residues long. The V and J ends lost 6 bases and 2 bases respectively, with 8 bases between them. Full variable domain (outside the CDR3, taken from reference TRBV19 and TRBJ2-6): DGGITQSPKYLFRKEGQNVTLSCEQNLNHDAMYWYRQDPGQGLRLIYYSQIVNDFQKGDIAEGYSVSREKKESFPLTVTSAQKNPTAFYLCASRLTPGANVLTFGAGSRLTVL.

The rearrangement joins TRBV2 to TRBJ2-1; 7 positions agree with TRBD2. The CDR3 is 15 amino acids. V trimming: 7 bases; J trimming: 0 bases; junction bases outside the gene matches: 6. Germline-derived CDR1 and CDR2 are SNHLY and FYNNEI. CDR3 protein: CASTSGGSSYNEQFF. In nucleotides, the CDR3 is TGTGCCAGCACCTCCGGCGGGAGCTCCTACAATGAGCAGTTCTTC.

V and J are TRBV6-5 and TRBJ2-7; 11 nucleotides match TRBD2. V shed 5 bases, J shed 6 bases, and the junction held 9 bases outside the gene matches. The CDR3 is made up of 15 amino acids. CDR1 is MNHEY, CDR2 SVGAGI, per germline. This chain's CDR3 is CASSPDSGGAIEQYF. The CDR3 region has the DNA TGTGCCAGCAGTCCCGATAGCGGGGGGGCCATCGAGCAGTACTTC.

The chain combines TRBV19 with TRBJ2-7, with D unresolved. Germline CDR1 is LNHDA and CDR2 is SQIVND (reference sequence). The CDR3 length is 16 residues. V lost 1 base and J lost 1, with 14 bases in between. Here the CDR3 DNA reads TGTGCCAGTAGTATAGGCAGCGTCGAGCCTTCCTACGAGCAGTACTTC. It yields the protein CASSIGSVEPSYEQYF.

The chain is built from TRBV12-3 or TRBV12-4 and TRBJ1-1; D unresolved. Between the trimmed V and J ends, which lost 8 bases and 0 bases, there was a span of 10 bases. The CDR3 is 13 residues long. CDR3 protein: CASGWSMNTEAFF. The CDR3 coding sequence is TGTGCCAGCGGTTGGAGCATGAACACTGAAGCTTTCTTT.

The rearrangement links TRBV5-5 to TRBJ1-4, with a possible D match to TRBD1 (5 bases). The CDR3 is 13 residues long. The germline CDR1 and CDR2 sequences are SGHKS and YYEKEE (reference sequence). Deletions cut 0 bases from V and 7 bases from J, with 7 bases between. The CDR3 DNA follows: TGTGCCAGCAGCTTGGCAGGGCGTGAAAAACTGTTTTTT. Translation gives CASSLAGREKLFF.

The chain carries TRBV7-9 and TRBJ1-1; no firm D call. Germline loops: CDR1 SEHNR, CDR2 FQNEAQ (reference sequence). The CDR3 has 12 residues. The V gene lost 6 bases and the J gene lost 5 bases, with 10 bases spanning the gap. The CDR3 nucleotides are TGTGCCAGCAGTCCCCAAAAAACTGAAGCTTTCTTT. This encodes CASSPQKTEAFF.

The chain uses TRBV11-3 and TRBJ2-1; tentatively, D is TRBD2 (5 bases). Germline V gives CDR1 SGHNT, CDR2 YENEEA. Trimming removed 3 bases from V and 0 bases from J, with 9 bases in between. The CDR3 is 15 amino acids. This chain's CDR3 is CASSFRGSSYNEQFF. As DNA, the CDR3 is TGTGCCAGCAGCTTCCGAGGGAGCTCCTACAATGAGCAGTTCTTC. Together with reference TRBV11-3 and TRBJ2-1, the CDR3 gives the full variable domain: EAGVVQSPRYKIIEKKQPVAFWCNPISGHNTLYWYLQNLGQGPELLIRYENEEAVDDSQLPKDRFSAERLKGVDSTLKIQPAELGDSAVYLCASSFRGSSYNEQFFGPGTRLTVL.

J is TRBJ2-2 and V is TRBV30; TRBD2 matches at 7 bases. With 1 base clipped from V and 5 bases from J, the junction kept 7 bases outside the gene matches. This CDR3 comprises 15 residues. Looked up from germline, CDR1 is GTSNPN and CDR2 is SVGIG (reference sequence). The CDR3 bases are TGTGCCTGGAGTGCCAGCGGGGAGGAAACCGGGGAGCTGTTTTTT. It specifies CAWSASGEETGELFF.

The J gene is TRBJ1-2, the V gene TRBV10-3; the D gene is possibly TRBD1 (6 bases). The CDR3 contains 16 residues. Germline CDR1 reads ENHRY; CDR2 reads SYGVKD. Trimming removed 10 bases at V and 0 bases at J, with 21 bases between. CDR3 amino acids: CATTDQWTAPNYGYTF. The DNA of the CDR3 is TGTGCCACTACCGACCAATGGACAGCCCCTAACTATGGCTACACCTTC.

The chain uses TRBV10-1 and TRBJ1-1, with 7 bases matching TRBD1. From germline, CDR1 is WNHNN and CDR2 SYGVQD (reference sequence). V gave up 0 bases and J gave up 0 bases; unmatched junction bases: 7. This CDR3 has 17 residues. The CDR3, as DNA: TGCGCCAGCAGTGAGTCGTTTACAGGGGAGATGAACACTGAAGCTTTCTTT. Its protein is CASSESFTGEMNTEAFF.

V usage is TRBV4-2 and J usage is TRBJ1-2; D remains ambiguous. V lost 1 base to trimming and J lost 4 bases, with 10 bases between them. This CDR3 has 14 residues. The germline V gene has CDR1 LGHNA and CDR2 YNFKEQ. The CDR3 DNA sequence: TGTGCCAGCAGCCAAGTTTTACAGACCTATGGCTACACCTTC. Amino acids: CASSQVLQTYGYTF.

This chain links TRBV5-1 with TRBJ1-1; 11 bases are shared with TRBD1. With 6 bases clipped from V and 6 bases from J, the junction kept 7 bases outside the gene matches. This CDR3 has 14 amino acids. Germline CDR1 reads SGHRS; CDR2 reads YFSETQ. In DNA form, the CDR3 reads TGCGCCAGCATGGTCGGGACAGGGGGTTCTGAAGCTTTCTTT. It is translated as CASMVGTGGSEAFF.

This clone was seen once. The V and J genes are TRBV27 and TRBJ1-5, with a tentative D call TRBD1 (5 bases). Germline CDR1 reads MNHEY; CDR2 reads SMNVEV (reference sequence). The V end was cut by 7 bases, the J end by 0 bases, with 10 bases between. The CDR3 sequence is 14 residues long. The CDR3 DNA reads TGTGCCAGCACAGACAGCTATAGCAATCAGCCCCAGCATTTT. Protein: CASTDSYSNQPQHF.

The CDR3 coding sequence is TGTGCCAGCAGTCCACCGGGACTAGCGGTAGATACGCAGTATTTT. Protein sequence: CASSPPGLAVDTQYF. The rearrangement uses TRBV28 and TRBJ2-3; 11 bases are shared with TRBD2. With 5 bases clipped from V and 5 bases from J, the junction kept 6 bases outside the gene matches. CDR3 length: 15 amino acids. Germline V gene lookup returns CDR1 MDHEN and CDR2 SYDVKM.

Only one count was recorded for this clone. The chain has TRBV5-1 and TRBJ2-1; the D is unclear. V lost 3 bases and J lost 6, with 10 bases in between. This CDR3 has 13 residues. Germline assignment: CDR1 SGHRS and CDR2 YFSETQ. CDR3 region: CASSSQVPNEQFF. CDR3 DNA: TGCGCCAGCAGCTCACAAGTTCCCAATGAGCAGTTCTTC.

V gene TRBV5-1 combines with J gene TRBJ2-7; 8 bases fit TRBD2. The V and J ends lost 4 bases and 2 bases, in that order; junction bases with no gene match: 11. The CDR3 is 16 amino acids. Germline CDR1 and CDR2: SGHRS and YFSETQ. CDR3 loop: CASSPGGGRGTYEQYF. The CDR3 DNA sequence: TGCGCCAGCAGCCCCGGGGGGGGGCGGGGCACCTACGAGCAGTACTTC.